This TCR beta chain came from a study of T cell repertoires and HLA-DP antigens listed by TCRdb under 2018. Background on the whole study: The study used an in vitro model of CD4+ T cell alloreactivity against allogeneic HLA-DP presented by transduced HeLa cells. Of the three donors, two were male and one was female, and their ages ranged from the 18-to-29 age band up to the 60-to-69 age band. Average DNA input was about 0.2 ug for sorted CD137+CD4+ samples, compared with approximately 1,300 ng for pre-culture CD4+ samples. Compared with self, one alloantigen differed at one amino acid in the peptide-binding groove and the other differed at under 11, modelling structurally similar versus dissimilar alloantigens. Points the paper makes about the study in general: The study was limited by having just a few donors, by relying on a non-physiological HeLa antigen-presenting system, and by using total CD4+ cells as responders. The naive and memory CD4+ repertoires were not analysed as separate populations. Similar clonality (around 0.4) was observed for sorted CD137+ cells against both alloantigens, and this clonality was much higher than that observed in pre-culture samples (approximately 0.041). Clones undetected before culture had an average cumulative frequency of about 36% against one allele and 50.6% against the other.

CDR1 KGHSH and CDR2 LQKENI are derived from the germline V gene. The CDR3 numbers 15 residues from cysteine through phenylalanine. CDR3 DNA is the only sequence kept; it has 45 bases, read in frame from the first base. V trim: 2 bases; J trim: 8 bases; unmatched bases: 4. This clone was picked up a small number of times. The specificity of this receptor is unknown. No base quality values were provided; no much bigger clone lies one nucleotide off. TCRB CDR3 regions were amplified with the immunoSEQ multiplex PCR using forward primers for 54 TRBV segments and reverse primers for 13 TRBJ segments. Pre-culture CD4+ samples were sequenced at deep resolution, targeting some 220,000 T cell genomes. Sequencing of amplicons was performed on an Illumina HiSeq System, and 87 bp reads covering the CDR3 were generated. Per the authors' processing: Correction for PCR and sequencing errors was applied to reads, and CDR3 regions were defined through alignment to IMGT reference sequences. Template and unique rearrangement counts were estimated using synthetic template pools. Clonality was computed as 1 minus Pielou's evenness. Richness was estimated with the Daley-Smith estimator. Morisita's index was used to measure repertoire overlap. Clones found in cultured samples but undetected in the pre-culture repertoire of the corresponding donor were defined as low-abundance clones. TCRdb obtained this table from immuneACCESS and retained in-frame rearrangements with V and J assigned. These tables miss some clones; where compared with another copy, unresolved V genes account for less than half of the shortfall, and the remainder is unexplained. That table furnishes V, J and clone size, whereas the DNA furnished D and trimming. The sample table records some 110,000 clones; around 93% of these occur just once. Roughly 0.3% of the sample belongs to the ten largest clones.

Magnetic bead negative selection was used to isolate untouched CD4+ T cells from Ficoll-separated PBMC, with an average purity of roughly 98%. Untouched CD4+ T cells were isolated from Ficoll-separated PBMC with magnetic beads, reaching approximately 98% purity with negligible CD8+ contamination. Peripheral blood mononuclear cells came from the buffy coats of a few healthy blood donors, who served as the study's donors. Each of the three donors was CMV seronegative. Genomic DNA was extracted with the DNeasy Blood & Tissue Kit. TCRB sequencing was performed on genomic DNA from sorted CD137+CD4+ cells and pre-culture CD4+ baseline samples from each subject.

This sequence uses TRBV18 and TRBJ1-6, and TRBD1 aligns with 9 junction nucleotides. The sequencing sample was made of CD4+ T cells from PBMCs. This TCR was sampled from a woman aged 18-35 years in good health and CMV-seronegative. This receptor carries the CDR3 CASSPTGGWDSPLHF. The base sequence is TGTGCCAGCTCACCAACAGGGGGCTGGGATTCACCCCTCCACTTT.